What follows are 10 T cell receptor beta chains derived from one specimen sequenced in a study of OX40 agonist ivuxolimab in advanced cancers. Produced via immunoSEQ multiplex PCR; TCRdb's table is partial and in-frame only. The table has approximately 13,000 clones, around 84% seen once. The sample was CD4+ or CD8+ T cells sorted from blood, taken in a trial of the OX40 agonist ivuxolimab. The source of these receptors is an adult with an advanced solid tumor such as melanoma, head and neck, liver or kidney cancer.

The rearrangement uses TRBV6-5 and TRBJ1-2; the D gene is possibly TRBD1 (5 bases). Germline-derived CDR1 and CDR2 are MNHEY and SVGAGI. The CDR3 contains 15 residues. Deletions cut 6 bases from V and 6 bases from J, with 20 bases between. The DNA of the CDR3 is TGTGCCAGCAGCCCGGGCCCGAGGGACTTCAATGGCTACACCTTC. Protein: CASSPGPRDFNGYTF.

This sequence joins TRBV27 and TRBJ2-7; D is ambiguous. This CDR3 spans 15 amino acids. The V gene's germline CDR1 is MNHEY and CDR2 SMNVEV (reference sequence). V lost 0 bases, J lost 4 bases, and 13 bases lay in between. The CDR3 reads CASSLSLELGYEQYF. The CDR3 nucleotides read TGTGCCAGCAGTTTATCGCTAGAACTGGGTTACGAGCAGTACTTC.

The chain recombines TRBV28 with TRBJ2-5; 12 nucleotides match TRBD2. The germline gives CDR1 MDHEN, CDR2 SYDVKM. The J segment lost 2 bases and the V segment lost 6 bases, leaving 10 bases of the junction unmatched. This CDR3 region has 17 residues. The CDR3: CASRPTGTSGRQETQYF. In nucleotides, the CDR3 is TGTGCCAGCAGGCCAACCGGGACTAGCGGGCGACAAGAGACCCAGTACTTC.

The rearrangement links TRBV28 to TRBJ2-2; 10 positions match TRBD1. This CDR3 has 16 amino acids. The trim removed 5 bases at V and 2 bases at J, leaving 5 bases unmatched. Germline V gene lookup returns CDR1 MDHEN and CDR2 SYDVKM. The CDR3 reads CASSPDRGRNTGELFF. The CDR3 DNA reads as TGTGCCAGCAGTCCTGACAGGGGGCGAAACACCGGGGAGCTGTTTTTT.

This chain links TRBV7-8 with TRBJ2-3, with 10 nucleotides matching TRBD1. The CDR3 has 14 amino acids. With 5 bases clipped from V and 6 bases from J, the junction kept 5 bases outside the gene matches. The germline gives CDR1 SGHVS, CDR2 FQNEAQ. The CDR3: CASSMGQGMDTQYF. DNA for the CDR3: TGTGCCAGCAGCATGGGACAGGGGATGGATACGCAGTATTTT.

This clone was counted a few times. The chain employs TRBV6-5 and TRBJ1-2; tentative D call: TRBD1 (5 bases). CDR3 length: 13 residues. V was clipped by 6 bases and J by 8 bases, with 16 bases between them. Germline V lookup: CDR1 MNHEY, CDR2 SVGAGI. CDR3 in DNA: TGTGCCAGCAGGGAGCTGCAGGGTTACGGCTACACCTTC. Protein: CASRELQGYGYTF.

The V gene is TRBV4-3, the J gene TRBJ1-3; D may be TRBD1 (5 bases). CDR1 is LGHNA, CDR2 YSLEER, per germline. The V end lost 4 bases, the J end lost 0 bases, and 7 bases lay between the germline ends. The CDR3 length is 14 residues. The CDR3, as DNA: TGCGCCAGCAGCCCGGGGGACTCTGGAAACACCATATATTTT. Translated, it gives CASSPGDSGNTIYF.

V usage is TRBV7-9 and J usage is TRBJ2-2; D remains ambiguous. CDR1 and CDR2 (germline): SEHNR, FQNEAQ (reference sequence). This CDR3 has 14 amino acids. The V end lost 8 bases, the J end lost 2 bases, and 12 bases lay between the germline ends. This CDR3 is CASPLVYNTGELFF. DNA of the CDR3: TGTGCCAGCCCCTTAGTCTACAACACCGGGGAGCTGTTTTTT.

This rearrangement joins TRBV5-1 to TRBJ2-1; TRBD1 matches at 12 bases. CDR1 SGHRS and CDR2 YFSETQ come from the germline V gene. This CDR3 region has 16 residues. Losses at the gene ends were 4 bases for V and 7 bases for J; bases not matched to a gene: 9. CDR3 sequence (DNA): TGCGCCAGCAGCGTGGGACAGGGGGCATTGGAGAATGAGCAGTTCTTC. Translating gives CASSVGQGALENEQFF.

This sequence joins TRBV28 and TRBJ2-1; possibly TRBD1 for D (5 bases). In germline, CDR1 is MDHEN, CDR2 SYDVKM. V was trimmed by 6 bases and J by 0 bases, leaving 12 bases between them. This CDR3 comprises 15 residues. The CDR3 nucleotides read TGTGCCAGCAGGGCTAGACAGTTCTCCTACAATGAGCAGTTCTTC. It specifies CASRARQFSYNEQFF.